This T cell receptor beta chain stems from a study of blood T cell repertoires in COVID-19. Across the study: Nucleic acid was either cDNA or gDNA, and it came from T cells, B-cell-depleted T cells, or PBMCs.

Original handling: Amplifying reference gene primers gave estimates of nucleated cell counts. Profiling relied on immunoSEQ multiplex PCR, and the TCRdb table lists in-frame clones only, not all of them. V and J calls and clone size are given by that table; D and trimming were obtained from the DNA. The table includes over 150,000 clones, under 85% detected once. Germline assignment: CDR1 MNHEY and CDR2 SVGEGT. With 1 base clipped from V and 4 bases from J, the junction kept 5 bases outside the gene matches. The CDR3 is 15 residues long. Those enrolled in Seattle joined during active infection and were followed longitudinally afterward.

Sequenced material: peripheral blood. The J gene is TRBJ2-7, the V gene TRBV6-2 or TRBV6-3; the match to TRBD1 covers 9 bases. This clonotype was sampled from an elderly man with COVID-19, enrolled during active disease. CDR3 residues: CASSYLDRGQYEQYF. DNA for the CDR3: TGTGCCAGCAGTTACTTGGACAGGGGACAATACGAGCAGTACTTC.